One and the same sample provided the 10 T cell receptor beta chains below, sequenced in a study of spatial heterogeneity in lung cancer. Study results and limitations: Higher tumor mutation counts went along with higher counts of expanded intratumoral alpha and beta TCRs.

Stated time point: sample taken at primary tumor resection. Antigen specificity for these receptors is unknown. TCRdb reprocessed the 5' RACE reads via MiXCR and lists one record per CDR3 protein. This sample yields 9,700 or so distinct CDR3 sequences, of which around 6% are seen a single time; around a tenth belongs to the top ten. The input for sequencing was lung tumor tissue, taken at surgery. These receptors came from a male donor with early-stage non-small cell lung cancer.

This clonotype was picked up many times. This chain connects TRBV7-8 to TRBJ1-3; 9 bases are shared with TRBD1. Germline values: CDR1 SGHVS, CDR2 FQNEAQ. Losses at the gene ends were 5 bases for V and 1 base for J; bases not matched to a gene: 9. The CDR3 contains 17 residues. CDR3 in amino acids: CASSPRDRALSGNTIYF. The CDR3 bases are TGTGCCAGCAGCCCGCGGGACAGGGCGTTGTCTGGAAACACCATATATTTT.

This clonotype was seen many times. The V call is TRBV5-6, the J call TRBJ2-3; D might be TRBD1 or TRBD2, each matching 6 bases. Trimming took 1 base from V and 1 from J, leaving 16 bases between them. In germline, CDR1 is SGHDT, CDR2 YYEEEE. The length of the CDR3 is 17 residues. DNA for the CDR3: TGTGCCAGCAGCTTGTCCGTTAGGGGGGCCGGCACAGATACGCAGTATTTT. Translated, it gives CASSLSVRGAGTDTQYF.

This clonotype showed up many times. The rearrangement uses TRBV29-1 and TRBJ1-4; TRBD1 matches at 7 bases. The CDR3 spans 12 residues. Looked up from germline, CDR1 is SQVTM and CDR2 is ANQGSEA. The J segment lost 8 bases and the V segment lost 4 bases, leaving 4 bases of the junction unmatched. The CDR3 loop is CSVAGRGEKLFF. The CDR3 DNA sequence: TGCAGCGTTGCGGGCAGGGGGGAAAAACTGTTTTTT.

This clonotype was found many times. The J gene is TRBJ2-7, the V gene TRBV6-1; a possible D gene is TRBD2 (5 bases). The V gene's germline CDR1 is MNHNS and CDR2 SASEGT. Trimming stripped 3 bases from V and 0 bases from J, with 12 bases between. CDR3 size: 15 residues. The CDR3 loop reads CASSDEGFSSYEQYV. The CDR3 nucleotides read TGTGCCAGCAGTGATGAGGGTTTCAGCTCCTACGAGCAGTACGTC.

This clonotype showed up many times. CDR3 region: CASSLSEEQFF. The CDR3 DNA reads as TGTGCCAGCAGTTTGTCGGAAGAGCAGTTCTTC. The gene calls are TRBV27 and TRBJ2-1; D not certain. Trimming removed 3 bases at V and 10 bases at J, with 7 bases between. CDR3 length equals 11 residues. Germline V lookup: CDR1 MNHEY, CDR2 SMNVEV (reference sequence).

This clonotype was observed many times. The rearrangement uses TRBV11-2 and TRBJ1-2, with D uncertain. The CDR3 is made up of 13 amino acids. Trimming took 5 bases from V and 6 from J, leaving 13 bases between them. Germline V gives CDR1 SGHAT, CDR2 FQNNGV. CDR3 DNA sequence: TGTGCCAGCAGCCCAAAACGGGTAAATGGCTACACCTTC. It is translated as CASSPKRVNGYTF.

This clonotype occurred many times. This chain joins TRBV20-1 and TRBJ1-5; tentative D call: TRBD1 (5 bases). Trimming took off 4 bases at V and 4 bases at J, with 17 bases between the two ends. This CDR3 is built from 15 residues. Germline V gene sequence: CDR1 DFQATT, CDR2 SNEGSKA (reference sequence). Here the CDR3 reads CSATPSGVENQPQHF. CDR3 sequence (DNA): TGCAGTGCTACCCCTTCGGGGGTTGAGAATCAGCCCCAGCATTTT.

This clonotype was seen repeatedly, ten times or more. This chain joins TRBV28 and TRBJ1-5; unclear D gene. The germline V and J ends were trimmed by 5 bases and 3 bases, with 17 bases remaining between them. CDR1 and CDR2 (germline): MDHEN, SYDVKM. The CDR3 length is 16 residues. This chain's CDR3 is CASSSPSGGNNQPQHF. The DNA for the CDR3 is TGTGCCAGCAGTAGTCCTTCGGGAGGGAACAATCAGCCCCAGCATTTT.

This clonotype has at least ten counts. V is TRBV13 and J is TRBJ2-3; D remains ambiguous. With 5 bases removed from V and 0 bases from J, the gap between germline ends came to 6 bases. Germline V gene lookup returns CDR1 PRHDT and CDR2 FYEKMQ (reference sequence). The CDR3 sequence is 13 residues long. CDR3 sequence: CASSLRSTDTQYF. The CDR3 DNA reads as TGTGCCAGCAGCCTCCGGAGCACAGATACGCAGTATTTT.

This clonotype was observed many times. V and J are TRBV2 and TRBJ2-5, with 11 bases fitting TRBD2. The J segment lost 2 bases and the V segment lost 9 bases, leaving 5 bases of the junction unmatched. CDR1 is SNHLY and CDR2 is FYNNEI in the germline V gene. The length of the CDR3 is 14 residues. In DNA, the CDR3 is TGTGCCAGTTCCCGACTAGCGGGGCAAGAGACCCAGTACTTC. Its translation: CASSRLAGQETQYF.